This TCR beta chain stems from a study of blood T cell repertoires in COVID-19. Some clones are missing from TCRdb's copy, which holds only in-frame ones; the method was immunoSEQ multiplex PCR. The data contain 100,000 to 150,000 clones, approximately 90% of them singletons. The V and J ends lost 3 bases and 0 bases, in that order; junction bases with no gene match: 9. The CDR3 has 18 residues. The germline V gene has CDR1 DFQATT and CDR2 SNEGSKA (reference sequence). This chain joins TRBV20-1 and TRBJ1-5; 12 bases map to TRBD1. The sequencing sample was made of peripheral blood. This TCR was recovered from a man aged 50-59 years with active or convalescent COVID-19. Here the CDR3 DNA reads TGCAGTGCTAGTGCCGGGACAGGGGGCCATTATAGCAATCAGCCCCAGCATTTT. Amino acid sequence: CSASAGTGGHYSNQPQHF.